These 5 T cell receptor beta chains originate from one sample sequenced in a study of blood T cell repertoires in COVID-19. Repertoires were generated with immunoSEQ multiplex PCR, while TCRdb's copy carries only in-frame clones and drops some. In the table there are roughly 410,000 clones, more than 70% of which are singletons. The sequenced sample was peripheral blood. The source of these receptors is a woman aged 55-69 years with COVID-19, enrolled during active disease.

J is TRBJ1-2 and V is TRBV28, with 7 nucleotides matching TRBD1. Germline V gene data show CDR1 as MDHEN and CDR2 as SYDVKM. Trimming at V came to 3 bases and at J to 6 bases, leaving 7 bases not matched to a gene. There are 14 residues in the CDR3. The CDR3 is CASSLGLTGDGYTF. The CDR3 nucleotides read TGTGCCAGCAGTTTGGGATTAACAGGGGATGGCTACACCTTC.

CDR3 nucleotides: TGTGCCAGCTCACCAAGCTTCGGGACAGGGTATCTCACAGATACGCAGTATTTT. The encoded protein is CASSPSFGTGYLTDTQYF. V usage is TRBV18 and J usage is TRBJ2-3, with 9 bases fitting TRBD1. The CDR3 contains 18 residues. V lost 2 bases, J lost 2 bases, and 11 bases stayed unmatched. The germline V gene has CDR1 KGHSH and CDR2 LQKENI.

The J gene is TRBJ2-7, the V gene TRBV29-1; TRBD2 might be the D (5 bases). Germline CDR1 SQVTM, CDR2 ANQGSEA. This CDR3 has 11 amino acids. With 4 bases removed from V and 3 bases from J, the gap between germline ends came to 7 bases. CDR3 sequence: CSVAGSYEQYF. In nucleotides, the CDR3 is TGCAGCGTTGCGGGGAGCTACGAGCAGTACTTC.

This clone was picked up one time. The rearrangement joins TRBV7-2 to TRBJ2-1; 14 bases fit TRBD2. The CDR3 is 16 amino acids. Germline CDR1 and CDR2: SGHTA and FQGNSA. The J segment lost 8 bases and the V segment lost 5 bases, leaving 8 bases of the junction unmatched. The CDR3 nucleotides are TGTGCCAGCAGCCCTCGACTAGCGGGGGGGCCTCATGAGCAGTTCTTC. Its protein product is CASSPRLAGGPHEQFF.

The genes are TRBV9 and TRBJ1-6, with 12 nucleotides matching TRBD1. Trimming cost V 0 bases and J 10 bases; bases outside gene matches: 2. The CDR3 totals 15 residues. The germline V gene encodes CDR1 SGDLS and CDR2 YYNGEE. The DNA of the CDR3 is TGTGCCAGCAGCGTAGGGGGACAGGGGGCATCACCCCTCCACTTT. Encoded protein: CASSVGGQGASPLHF.